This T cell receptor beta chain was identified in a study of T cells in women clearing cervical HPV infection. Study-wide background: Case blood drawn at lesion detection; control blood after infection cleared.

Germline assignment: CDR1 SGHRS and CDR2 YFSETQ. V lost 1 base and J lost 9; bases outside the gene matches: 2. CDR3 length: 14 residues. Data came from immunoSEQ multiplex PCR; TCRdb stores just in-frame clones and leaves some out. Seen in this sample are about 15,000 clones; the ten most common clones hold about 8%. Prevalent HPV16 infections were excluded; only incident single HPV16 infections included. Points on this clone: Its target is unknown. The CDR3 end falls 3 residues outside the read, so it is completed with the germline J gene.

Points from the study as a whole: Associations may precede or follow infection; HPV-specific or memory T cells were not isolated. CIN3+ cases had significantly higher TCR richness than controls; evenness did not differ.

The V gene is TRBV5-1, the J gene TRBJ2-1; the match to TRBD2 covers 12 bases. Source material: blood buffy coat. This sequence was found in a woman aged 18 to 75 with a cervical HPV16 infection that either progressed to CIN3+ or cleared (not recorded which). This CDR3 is CASSLKLAGGEQFF. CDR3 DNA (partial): TGCGCCAGCAGCTTGAAACTAGCGGGAGGTGAG. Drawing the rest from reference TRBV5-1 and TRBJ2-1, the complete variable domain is KAGVTQTPRYLIKTRGQQVTLSCSPISGHRSVSWYQQTPGQGLQFLFEYFSETQRNKGNFPGRFSGRQFSNSRSEMNVSTLELGDSALYLCASSLKLAGGEQFFGPGTRLTVL.